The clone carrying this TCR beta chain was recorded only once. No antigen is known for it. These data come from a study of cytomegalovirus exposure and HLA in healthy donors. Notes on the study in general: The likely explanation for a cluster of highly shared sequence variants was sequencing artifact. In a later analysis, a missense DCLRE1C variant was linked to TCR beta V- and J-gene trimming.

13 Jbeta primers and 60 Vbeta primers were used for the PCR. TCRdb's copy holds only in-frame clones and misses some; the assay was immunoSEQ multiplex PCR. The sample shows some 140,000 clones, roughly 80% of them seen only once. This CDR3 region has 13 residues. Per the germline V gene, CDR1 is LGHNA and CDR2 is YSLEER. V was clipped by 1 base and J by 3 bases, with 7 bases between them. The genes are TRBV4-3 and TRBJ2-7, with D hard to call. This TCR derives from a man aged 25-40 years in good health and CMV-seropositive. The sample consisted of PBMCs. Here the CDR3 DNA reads TGCGCCAGCAGCCAAGGCCTAAACTACGAGCAGTACTTC. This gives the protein CASSQGLNYEQYF.